This T cell receptor beta chain was obtained from a study of cytomegalovirus exposure and HLA in healthy donors. Study findings and constraints: Being productive about 87% or about 30% of the time was typical of most TCR beta V segments in an earlier analysis. Accurate HLA-A and HLA-B prediction from TCR beta sequences was reported for most subjects. An assumption of roughly uniform sequencing depth across donors underlay the presence/absence analyses.

Primers included in the PCR were 60 Vbeta and 13 Jbeta primers. TCRdb's copy holds only in-frame clones and misses some; the assay was immunoSEQ multiplex PCR. The sample contains roughly 90,000 clones, around 80% of which appear only once. On this clone itself: What it recognizes is unknown.

Source material: PBMCs. This TCR was recovered from a man aged 25-40 years in good health and CMV-seronegative.

CDR3 DNA: TGCGCCAGCAGCCAACTCCCTGGGACTGTCACAGATACGCAGTATTTT. Amino acid sequence: CASSQLPGTVTDTQYF. The chain recombines TRBV4-1 with TRBJ2-3; D might be TRBD2 (6 bases). Trimming left V 2 bases short and J 2 bases short, with 14 bases between. The CDR3 spans 16 residues. Per the germline V gene, CDR1 is MGHRA and CDR2 is YSYEKL.